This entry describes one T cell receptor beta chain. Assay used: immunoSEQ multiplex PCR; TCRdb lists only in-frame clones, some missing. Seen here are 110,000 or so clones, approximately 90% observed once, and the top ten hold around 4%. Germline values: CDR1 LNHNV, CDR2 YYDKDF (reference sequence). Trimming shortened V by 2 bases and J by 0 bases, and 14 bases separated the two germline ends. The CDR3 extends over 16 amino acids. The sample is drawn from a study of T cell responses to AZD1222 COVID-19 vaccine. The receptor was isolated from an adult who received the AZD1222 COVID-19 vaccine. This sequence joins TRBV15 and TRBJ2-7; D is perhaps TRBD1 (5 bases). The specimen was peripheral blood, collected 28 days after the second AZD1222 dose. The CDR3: CATSRIGVPSSYEQYF. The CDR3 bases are TGTGCCACCAGCAGAATAGGGGTTCCCTCCTCCTACGAGCAGTACTTC.